This T cell receptor (beta chain) was profiled in a study of cytomegalovirus exposure and HLA in healthy donors. Study outcomes and limitations: Later analysis indicated greater clonal expansion among HLA-associated TCR beta chains than among equally common other chains. Generally TCR sequences proved uncommon, though certain public TCRs appeared in numerous donors. Using the classifier, cytomegalovirus status was reportedly diagnosed with high specificity and sensitivity.

The CDR3 contains 15 residues. The V and J ends lost 4 bases and 4 bases, in that order; junction bases with no gene match: 7. Germline CDR1 is MDHEN and CDR2 is SYDVKM. Primers for the PCR totalled 60 Vbeta and 13 Jbeta. Method: immunoSEQ multiplex PCR; TCRdb's copy keeps in-frame clones and lacks some. The sample features roughly 50,000 clones, with 26% in its top ten. As for this clone: No antigen is known for it.

The sample taken for sequencing was PBMCs. This sequence was found in a middle-aged man in good health and CMV-seropositive. J is TRBJ2-3 and V is TRBV28, with 8 bases lining up with TRBD1. In nucleotides, the CDR3 is TGTGCCAGCAGTTCGGACAGGGTAGTTGCAGATACGCAGTATTTT. It specifies CASSSDRVVADTQYF.